Detailed here is one T cell receptor (beta chain). Its target is not known. These data originate in a study of CXCR3-negative and CXCR3-positive naive CD8 T cells. 5' RACE with UMI labels generated the TRB cDNA libraries. Reanalyzing the 5' RACE reads, TCRdb keeps one entry per CDR3 protein, without DNA. Its table records under 65,000 distinct CDR3 sequences. Sorts that each held 300,000 or so cells were run in triplicate for every CD8+ T cell subset. CDR3 length equals 12 residues. Germline CDR1 is GTSNPN and CDR2 is SVGIG (reference sequence). Study observations and caveats: Researchers reported similar TRBV-TRBJ usage in naive CXCR3-negative and CXCR3-positive cells, though memory differed. Much lower diversity was found in memory CD8+ cells, while both naive subsets had comparably high diversity. Most assays were run on fresh PBMCs (CXCR3 expression partially decreased after cryopreservation).

The sequencing input was memory CD8+ T cells from blood. The receptor was derived from a human donor in good health. Some clones in this sample may be carry-over from other donors' samples. J is TRBJ2-7 and V is TRBV30. The CDR3: CAWSVVSSEQYF.